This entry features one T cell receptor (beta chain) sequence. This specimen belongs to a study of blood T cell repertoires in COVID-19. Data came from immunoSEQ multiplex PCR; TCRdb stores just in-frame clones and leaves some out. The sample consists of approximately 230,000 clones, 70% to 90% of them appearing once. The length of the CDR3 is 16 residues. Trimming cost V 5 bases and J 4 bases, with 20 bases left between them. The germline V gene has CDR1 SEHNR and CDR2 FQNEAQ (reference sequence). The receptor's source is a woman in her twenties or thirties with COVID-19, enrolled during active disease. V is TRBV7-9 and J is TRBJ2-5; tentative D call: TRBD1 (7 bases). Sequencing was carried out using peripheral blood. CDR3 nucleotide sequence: TGTGCCAGCAGCATAGTCGGAGCAGGGGGAGGAGAGACCCAGTACTTC. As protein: CASSIVGAGGGETQYF.